A selection of T cell receptor beta chains follows, all from one sample in a study of CD8 T cells in ankylosing spondylitis. TCRdb processed the 5' RACE reads anew with MiXCR; each CDR3 protein has one entry. The data contain approximately 440,000 distinct CDR3 sequences, about a sixth of them singletons. The source material was blood, either unsorted or a sorted T cell fraction (not recorded which). These receptors were taken from a male donor with ankylosing spondylitis. Both conserved end residues are part of each CDR3.

>TRBV3-1
CASSHHTVKDEKLFF
>TRBV12-3/TRBV12-4
CASSFSTGSYEQYF
>TRBV29-1
CSVPDSPGGYTF
>TRBV28
CASSSRLAGDSYNEQFF
>TRBV7-2
CASSLRTVTPHGYTF
>TRBV6-1
CATQTGSYEQYF
>TRBV7-2
CASSPAGTPSGGYTF
>TRBV29-1
CSVRLITDTQYF
>TRBV30
CAWSSGLAGDEQFF
>TRBV5-1
CASSPSPGPKDTGELFF
>TRBV20-1
CSARKGGELFF
>TRBV28
CASSFPGQPNTEAFF
>TRBV29-1
CSVRTGGNYGYTF
>TRBV29-1
CSVGGDRGDDGYTF
>TRBV12-3/TRBV12-4
CASSFQDRGSPLHF
>TRBV5-1
CASSLGRDHGELFF
>TRBV7-2
CASSLVPLAGVEQYF
>TRBV4-3
CASSPGTASSPLHF
>TRBV20-1
CSARAPDGGNEQFF
>TRBV29-1
CSLVRSDNEQFF
>TRBV10-3
CAIKNLVAEQFF
>TRBV4-2
CASSQDWAGGSFEQYF
>TRBV18
CASSQGFGQETQYF
>TRBV15
CATSGQENQPQHF
>TRBV7-9
CASATTRLGDTQYF
>TRBV18
CASSPSPTGGAYEQYF
>TRBV7-9
CASSHGLGVFF
>TRBV5-6
CASSLSLTGLGQFF
>TRBV12-3/TRBV12-4
CASSSLGDGGANVLTF
>TRBV5-1
CASSFSPAAYNSPLHF
>TRBV7-9
CASSASRQGNNEKLFF
>TRBV20-1
CSAPDVTYEQYF
>TRBV3-1
CASSQRSSGGADTQYF
>TRBV7-3
CASSSPQGSLSSGYTF
>TRBV24-1
CATSDGTPEFNYGYTF